This T cell receptor (beta chain) was captured in a study of blood T cells in healthy people across ages. Next came a second PCR, run for about 7 to 12 cycles, which used a sample-barcoded 5' primer along with a J-beta primer mix. TCRdb called the 5' RACE reads again in MiXCR, with one record for every CDR3 protein. This sample has a few hundred thousand distinct CDR3 sequences, with around 27% found just once. V trimming: 2 bases; J trimming: 4 bases; junction bases outside the gene matches: 4. The CDR3 runs 14 residues. From germline, CDR1 is SEHNR and CDR2 FQNEAQ (reference sequence). Study findings and constraints: The long-lived group displayed more naive CD4+ cells, plus higher diversity, than the aged donors did.

About this clonotype: The antigen is unknown.

These same data were also listed under a study on T cells of mothers and their children. That study adds: Donors comprised a few healthy Caucasian mothers plus their six children. The study found slightly higher but non-significant overlap in related versus unrelated mother-child pairs. The authors found no persistent microchimeric T cell clones.

The chain recombines TRBV7-9 with TRBJ2-5; the match to TRBD1 covers 7 bases. The sample taken for sequencing was blood. This clonotype originated in a boy aged 2-15 years in good health. CDR3 sequence: CASSLPTGRETQYF. The CDR3 nucleotides are TGTGCCAGCAGCTTACCGACAGGGAGAGAGACCCAGTACTTC.